This T cell receptor beta chain originates from a study of T cells expressing NK-cell markers. Study-wide background: Sorted CD3+CD56+NKG2C+, CD3+CD56+NKG2C- and CD3+CD56-NKG2C+ T cells supplied TCR beta repertoires. With respect to HCMV, seven of the eight sequenced donors were seropositive, and one was seronegative. Study-wide results and limits: Nothing established the HCMV specificity of expanded NKG2C+ T cell clones.

Germline V lookup: CDR1 MGHRA, CDR2 YSYEKL. The CDR3 is made up of 15 amino acids. TCRdb reprocessed the 5' RACE reads; each CDR3 protein has one entry and no DNA is given. The table lists about 150,000 distinct CDR3 sequences. Comments on this clonotype: The antigen is undetermined.

The receptor was isolated from a woman in her forties or fifties in good health. This rearrangement joins TRBV4-1 to TRBJ1-4; TCRdb selects TRBD1, and the lack of DNA leaves this call unchecked. Sequenced: blood T cells: a sorted CD56 or NKG2C T cell subset, CD4+ or CD8+ T cells, or bulk PBMC T cells (not recorded which). The CDR3 spells CASSQARGAPEKLFF.